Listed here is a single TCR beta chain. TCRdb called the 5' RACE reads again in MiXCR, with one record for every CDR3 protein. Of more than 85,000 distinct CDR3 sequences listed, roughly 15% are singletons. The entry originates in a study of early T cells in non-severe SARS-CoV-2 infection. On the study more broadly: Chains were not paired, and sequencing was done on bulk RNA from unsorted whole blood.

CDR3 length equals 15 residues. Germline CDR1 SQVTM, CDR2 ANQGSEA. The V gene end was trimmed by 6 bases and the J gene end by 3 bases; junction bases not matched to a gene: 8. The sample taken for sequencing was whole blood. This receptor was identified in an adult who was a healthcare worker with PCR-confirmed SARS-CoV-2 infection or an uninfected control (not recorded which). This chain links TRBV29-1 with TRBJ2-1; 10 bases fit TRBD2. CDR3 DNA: TGCAGCGTGGGGCCGGGACTAGCGTACTACAATGAGCAGTTCTTC. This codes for CSVGPGLAYYNEQFF.